This note documents a single T cell receptor beta chain sequence. The antigen it binds to is not known. No much larger clonotype is one base removed from it; base qualities were not supplied. This entry comes from a study of cytomegalovirus exposure and HLA in healthy donors (dated by TCRdb to about 2017). Study-level background: In an earlier analysis of 587 of the donors, less than 350 Gb of sequence data and some 100 million unique TCR beta sequences from 180 million or so T cells were reported. About 280 gigabases of sequencing data and approximately 91 million unique TCR sequences made up an early release that covered nearly 650 HLA-typed donors. Of the approximately 400 genotyped donors, 65% to 90% fell in the genetic ancestry cluster associated with self-reported Caucasian donors. The study was designed to test whether signatures of past pathogen exposure could be identified by cataloging public T cell receptors. The study profiled the T cell repertoires of approximately 700 subjects by immunosequencing and related them to cytomegalovirus serostatus. In addition to the first cohort of 666 subjects, a separate validation cohort of 120 different subjects was used. The study combined high-throughput TCR immunosequencing, statistical association of individual TCRs with disease status, and machine learning to predict cytomegalovirus infection status. To study patterns of TCR occurrence, a later analysis re-analyzed previously published TCR beta repertoires from under 750 donors and added high-resolution HLA genotyping. Rather than using new phenotypic data, the later analysis identified candidate immune exposures from TCR beta sequences and from how often those sequences occurred across donors. An earlier analysis of about 600 of the donors used high-throughput TCR beta sequencing to judge whether each TCR beta V gene segment behaved as functional or pseudogenic. Donor age, sex, ethnicity and CMV serostatus were compiled together with the repertoire data. In a later genetic analysis, genome-wide SNP genotypes for about 55% of the roughly 700 donors were used, and that subset was treated as a discovery cohort. Every repertoire in the discovery cohort had been generated on one and the same sequencing platform. HLA typing covered class I and class II loci at four-digit resolution. The number of typed donors differed by locus: 629-630 for A, B, C, DRB1 and DQB1; 522 for DQA1; approximately 600 for DPA1; and around 490 for DPB1. Four to six DR-DQ haplotypes were handled as single units for association and clustering, since linkage in the cohort was strong. On average, about 200,000 unique TCR beta nucleotide sequences were sequenced per donor among 398 genotyped donors of the cohort, with roughly 19% of those sequences being non-productive. Results the study describes overall, beyond this receptor: Because HLA typing was unavailable for some donors at each locus, only the typed subset was used in association tests. The only immune exposure information available for the cohort was CMV serostatus. The study gave a list of 150 to 200 TCR beta chains associated with cytomegalovirus. When HLA alleles, especially DR and DQ, strongly co-occurred, TCR associations were difficult to assign to individual alleles. An association between a missense DCLRE1C variant and V-gene and J-gene trimming of TCR beta chains was found in a later genetic analysis and replicated in an independent cohort. Linkage disequilibrium might explain the correlated functional status among segregating V segments, but an unknown experimental factor could not be excluded. A group of highly shared sequence variants was considered likely to be a technical artifact of the sequencing pipeline. Sequencing depth was assumed to be roughly uniform across donors in the presence/absence analyses, though that assumption may not hold. According to a later analysis, TCR association rates differed among HLA loci, with DRB1 alleles showing the most associated TCRs and HLA-C alleles showing the fewest. This cohort had only TCR beta chains sequenced, and the lack of alpha or paired-chain data limited which features could be detected. Because the 87-base-pair reads could not distinguish some IMGT-functional V segments, including TRBV6-2 and TRBV6-3, those segments were excluded. In an earlier analysis of 587 of the donors, most TCR beta V segments appeared in productive rearrangements about 87% or about 30% of the time, broadly matching IMGT annotations. In a later genetic analysis, fewer N-insertions in productive TCRs were reported among donors in an Asian-associated ancestry cluster than the approximately 670-donor mean. According to a later analysis, parvovirus B19, influenza, CMV and Epstein-Barr virus appeared linked to several top co-occurrence clusters. Cytomegalovirus status was reported to be diagnosed by the classifier with high specificity and sensitivity in both the original and validation cohorts. In a later analysis, most CMV-associated TCR beta chains were found to appear HLA-restricted, with HLA associations seemingly driven largely by CMV exposure. About 17 rarely observed V segments, including chromosome 9 orphons, were excluded from the earlier analysis of approximately 500 of the donors because counts were too low. A later analysis associated 17,000 or so TCR beta sequences with specific HLA alleles at a false discovery rate of 0.05. Three of the identified cytomegalovirus-associated TCR beta chains were confirmed in vitro to be specific for cytomegalovirus antigens. A further reported finding was that TCR beta sequences accurately predicted the HLA-A and HLA-B alleles for most subjects in the first cohort. The authors suggested that the approach could potentially be extended to other disease states and immunological phenotypes. Compared with equally common non-associated chains, HLA-associated TCR beta chains in a later analysis were more clonally expanded and had lower generation probabilities. Across donors, most TCR sequences were observed very rarely, whereas some public TCRs were present in many individuals.

In total, roughly 670 healthy bone marrow donors made up the cohort. At the time of sampling, all cohort members were nominally healthy, though unrecorded immune exposures were likely present. The donor tested CMV seronegative and was one of the 352 seronegative cohort members. A peripheral blood sample was collected from each donor, and TCR beta sequencing was performed on peripheral blood mononuclear cells. The Qiagen DNeasy Blood Extraction Kit was used to extract genomic DNA from the blood cell samples. The protocol used for the library was the immunoSEQ multiplex PCR assay. For the multiplex PCR, a mixture combining 60 forward primers for TCR Vbeta segments and 13 reverse primers for TCR Jbeta segments was used. The CDR3 region of rearranged TCR beta genes was amplified from genomic DNA by a multiplex PCR assay. The Illumina HiSeq System was used to sequence the amplified TCR beta libraries as 87-base-pair reads. As for the original processing: Across the roughly 700 repertoires, a later analysis counted some 81 million unique TCR beta chains, roughly 11 million of which were shared by at least two donors. Raw reads were error-corrected and collapsed into unique sequences by a nearest-neighbor algorithm in which closely related sequences were merged to remove PCR and sequencing errors. V, D and J gene segments were assigned by aligning CDR3 sequences to IMGT reference sequences. For a sequence to be retained, a match of at least six nucleotides to both a V gene segment and a J gene segment was required. Rearrangements were classified as productive when the CDR3 lacked stop codons and remained in frame with V and J, and all other rearrangements were classified as non-productive. Following IMGT convention, CDR3 was defined as the stretch from the second conserved V-encoded cysteine to the conserved J-encoded phenylalanine. Sequences without an unambiguous match to a single V gene segment were excluded from the earlier analysis of almost 600 of the donors. In an earlier analysis of a few hundred of the donors, V segments were called functional above 56.7% productive rearrangements and were called segregating when the between-donor standard deviation exceeded 5%. A statistical classification framework was built to diagnose cytomegalovirus status from the catalog of TCR beta chain sequences. In a later analysis, TCR nucleotide sequences were compared against IMGT/GENE-DB human TR gene sequences so that V and J genes could be assigned. In a later analysis, CDR3 sequences and most-parsimonious VDJ recombination scenarios were assigned using the TCRdist pipeline. In a later analysis, each TCR beta chain was defined by its CDR3 amino acid sequence together with its V-gene family, and reads without a unique V-gene family were excluded. As a way to deal with suspected cross-contamination and a sequencing artifact, a later analysis dropped hundreds of nucleotide sequences that were highly shared and had low generation probability. For each public chain, a later analysis derived a clonal expansion index from normalized ranks of inferred template counts within each repertoire. Generation probabilities in a later analysis came from a VDJ recombination model fitted to out-of-frame rearrangements, and those results were checked against IGoR. A later analysis scored TCR-TCR, TCR-HLA and TCR-CMV co-occurrence with hypergeometric tests, applying a repertoire-size bias correction to TCR pairs. In a later analysis, false discovery rates were estimated by permuting HLA or CMV assignments 20 times. In a later analysis, co-occurring TCRs were grouped with DBSCAN, and TCRdist sequence similarity was added when clustering was performed within HLA-allele-positive subsets. For co-occurrence clustering, repertoires with fewer than 30,000 or more than 120,000 public chains were excluded, along with 4 to 6 repertoires with anomalous nucleotide sharing. This is the immuneACCESS table as TCRdb keeps it, with only in-frame sequences that have V and J called. A part of the clones is gone; compared with another copy, unresolved V genes explain less than half, and the rest is unexplained. The D gene and trimming were derived from the DNA, and the V and J assignments and clone size from that table. This sample has tens of thousands of clones in its table, and 65% to 80% of those were observed once. The ten biggest clones cover 2.5% to 3% of the sample.

The V and J ends are trimmed by 1 base and 3 bases, leaving 6 bases between them. The CDR3 starts with the cysteine, ends with the phenylalanine, and has 13 residues. The only DNA kept is the CDR3, 39 bases in frame from the first base. CDR1 and CDR2 are drawn from the germline V gene: SGHDN, FVKESK. What was sequenced was PBMCs. The chain uses TRBV14 and TRBJ1-1; too little of a D gene remains to name it. The clonotype was recovered from a man aged 25-40 years in good health and CMV-seronegative. CDR3 reads: CASSQARYTEAFF. The nucleotide sequence reads as follows: TGTGCCAGCAGCCAAGCTAGGTACACTGAAGCTTTCTTT.